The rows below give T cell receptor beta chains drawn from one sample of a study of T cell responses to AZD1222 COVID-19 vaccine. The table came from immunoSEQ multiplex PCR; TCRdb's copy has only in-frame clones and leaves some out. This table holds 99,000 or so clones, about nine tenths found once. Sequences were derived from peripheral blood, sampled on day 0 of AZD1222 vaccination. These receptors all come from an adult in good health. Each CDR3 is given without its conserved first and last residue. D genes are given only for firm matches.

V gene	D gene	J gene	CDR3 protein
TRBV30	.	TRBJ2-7	AWVQRTVPYEQY
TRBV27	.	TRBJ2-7	ASSLSPDSYEQY
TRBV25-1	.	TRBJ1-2	ASSEMLRYT
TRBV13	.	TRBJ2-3	ASSSLLVGTDTQY
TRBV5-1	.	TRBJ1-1	ASSLATTADTEAF
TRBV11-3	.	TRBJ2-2	ASSPTGWWGAANTGELF
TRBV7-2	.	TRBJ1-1	ASSPDGLVGRTEAF
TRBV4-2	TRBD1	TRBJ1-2	ASSQEPGGGYT
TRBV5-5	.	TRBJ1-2	ASSLVGDNYGYT
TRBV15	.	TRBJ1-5	ATSRDRKQPQH
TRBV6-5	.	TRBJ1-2	ASSPTLGGLYGYT
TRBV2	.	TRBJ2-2	ASSEALGQPTGELF
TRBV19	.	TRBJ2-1	ASSPGGVLGEQF
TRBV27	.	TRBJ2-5	ASSSRAGETQY
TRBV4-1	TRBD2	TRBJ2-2	ASSEEPVAGYTGELF
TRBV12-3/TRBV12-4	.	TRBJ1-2	ASSSDGNYGYT
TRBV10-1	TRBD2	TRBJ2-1	ASSPGLAGAPPNEQF
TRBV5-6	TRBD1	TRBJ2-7	ASSHGPGTVSYEQY
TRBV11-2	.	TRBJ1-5	ASSLGQNQPQH
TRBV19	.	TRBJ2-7	ASSIGGGANYEQY
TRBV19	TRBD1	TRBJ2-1	ASSEDRLDYNEQF
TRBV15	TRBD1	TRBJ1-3	ATSPIPTGEIY